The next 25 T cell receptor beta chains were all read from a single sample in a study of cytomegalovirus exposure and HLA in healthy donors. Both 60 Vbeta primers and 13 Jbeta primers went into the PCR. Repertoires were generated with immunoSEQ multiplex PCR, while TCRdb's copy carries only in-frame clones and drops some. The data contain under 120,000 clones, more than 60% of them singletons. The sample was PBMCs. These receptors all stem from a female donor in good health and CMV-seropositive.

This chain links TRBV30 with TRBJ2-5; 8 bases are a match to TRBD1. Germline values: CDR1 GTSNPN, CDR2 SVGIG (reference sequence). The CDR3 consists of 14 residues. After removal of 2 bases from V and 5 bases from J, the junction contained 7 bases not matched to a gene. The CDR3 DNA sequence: TGTGCCTGGAGTATGGCAGGGGGCGGTGAGACCCAGTACTTC. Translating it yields CAWSMAGGGETQYF.

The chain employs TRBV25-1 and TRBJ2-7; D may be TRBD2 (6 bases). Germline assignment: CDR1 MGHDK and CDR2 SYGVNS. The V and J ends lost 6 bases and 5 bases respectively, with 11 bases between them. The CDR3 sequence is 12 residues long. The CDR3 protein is CASRGGLHEQYF. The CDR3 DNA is TGTGCCAGCAGGGGGGGACTCCACGAGCAGTACTTC.

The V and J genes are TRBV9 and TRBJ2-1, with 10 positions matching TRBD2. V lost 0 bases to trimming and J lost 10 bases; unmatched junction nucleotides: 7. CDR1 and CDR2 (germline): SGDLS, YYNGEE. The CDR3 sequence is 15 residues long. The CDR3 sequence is CASSVVGLAGEEQFF. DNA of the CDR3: TGTGCCAGCAGCGTAGTTGGTCTAGCGGGGGAGGAGCAGTTCTTC.

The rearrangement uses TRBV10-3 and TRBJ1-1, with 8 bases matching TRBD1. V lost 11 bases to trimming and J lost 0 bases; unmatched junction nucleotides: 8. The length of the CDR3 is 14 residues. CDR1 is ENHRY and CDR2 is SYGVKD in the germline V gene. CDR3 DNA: TGTGCCGTATGGGACAGGACTATGAACACTGAAGCTTTCTTT. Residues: CAVWDRTMNTEAFF.

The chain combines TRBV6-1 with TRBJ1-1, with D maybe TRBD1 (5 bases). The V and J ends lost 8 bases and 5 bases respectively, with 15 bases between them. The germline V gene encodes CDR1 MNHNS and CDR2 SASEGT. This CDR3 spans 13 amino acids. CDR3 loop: CASLLGGRTEAFF. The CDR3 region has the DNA TGTGCCAGCTTACTGGGGGGTAGGACTGAAGCTTTCTTT.

Written as DNA, the CDR3 is TGTGCCAGCAGCTTAGTCCTAGCGGGAGGAGAGACCCAGTACTTC. Its protein is CASSLVLAGGETQYF. The chain joins TRBV7-2 to TRBJ2-5; 11 positions match TRBD2. Looked up from germline, CDR1 is SGHTA and CDR2 is FQGNSA. This CDR3 spans 15 amino acids. V was pared by 1 base and J by 4 bases, with 2 bases of the junction left unmatched.

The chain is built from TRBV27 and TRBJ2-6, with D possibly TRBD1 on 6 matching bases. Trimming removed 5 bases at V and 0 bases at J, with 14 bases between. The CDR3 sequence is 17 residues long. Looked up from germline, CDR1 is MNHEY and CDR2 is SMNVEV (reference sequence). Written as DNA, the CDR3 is TGTGCCAGCAGTCTCCGTGGGGGCACCTCTGGGGCCAACGTCCTGACTTTC. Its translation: CASSLRGGTSGANVLTF. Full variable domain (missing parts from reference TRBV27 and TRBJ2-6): EAQVTQNPRYLITVTGKKLTVTCSQNMNHEYMSWYRQDPGLGLRQIYYSMNVEVTDKGDVPEGYKVSRKEKRNFPLILESPSPNQTSLYFCASSLRGGTSGANVLTFGAGSRLTVL.

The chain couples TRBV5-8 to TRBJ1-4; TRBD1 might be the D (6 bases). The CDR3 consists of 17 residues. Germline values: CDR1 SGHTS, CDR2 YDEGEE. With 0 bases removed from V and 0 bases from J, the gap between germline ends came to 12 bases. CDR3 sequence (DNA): TGTGCCAGCAGCTTGGGGCAGGGGAAGGCAACTAATGAAAAACTGTTTTTT. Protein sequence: CASSLGQGKATNEKLFF. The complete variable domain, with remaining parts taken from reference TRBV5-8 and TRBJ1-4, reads EAGVTQSPTHLIKTRGQQATLRCSPISGHTSVYWYQQALGLGLQFLLWYDEGEERNRGNFPPRFSGRQFPNYSSELNVNALELEDSALYLCASSLGQGKATNEKLFFGSGTQLSVL.

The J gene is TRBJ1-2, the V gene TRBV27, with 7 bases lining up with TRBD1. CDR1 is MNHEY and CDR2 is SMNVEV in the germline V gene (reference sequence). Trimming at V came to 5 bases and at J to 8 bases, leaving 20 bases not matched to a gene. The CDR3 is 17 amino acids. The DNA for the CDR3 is TGTGCCAGCAGTAAAACCGGGACAGTGGCGGCGGGACGAGGCTACACCTTC. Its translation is CASSKTGTVAAGRGYTF.

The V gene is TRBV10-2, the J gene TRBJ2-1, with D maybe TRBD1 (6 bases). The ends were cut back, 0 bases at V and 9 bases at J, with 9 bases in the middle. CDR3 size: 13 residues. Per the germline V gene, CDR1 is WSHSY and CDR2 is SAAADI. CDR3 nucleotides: TGCGCCAGCAGTGAGTCAGGGGGTGGTGAGCAGTTCTTC. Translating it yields CASSESGGGEQFF.

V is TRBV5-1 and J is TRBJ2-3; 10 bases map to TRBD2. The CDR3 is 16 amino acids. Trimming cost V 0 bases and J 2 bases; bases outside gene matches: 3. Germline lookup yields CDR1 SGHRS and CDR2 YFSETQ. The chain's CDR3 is CASSLELAGLTDTQYF. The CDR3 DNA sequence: TGCGCCAGCAGCTTGGAACTAGCGGGGCTCACAGATACGCAGTATTTT. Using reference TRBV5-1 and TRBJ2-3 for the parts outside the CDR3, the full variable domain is KAGVTQTPRYLIKTRGQQVTLSCSPISGHRSVSWYQQTPGQGLQFLFEYFSETQRNKGNFPGRFSGRQFSNSRSEMNVSTLELGDSALYLCASSLELAGLTDTQYFGPGTRLTVL.

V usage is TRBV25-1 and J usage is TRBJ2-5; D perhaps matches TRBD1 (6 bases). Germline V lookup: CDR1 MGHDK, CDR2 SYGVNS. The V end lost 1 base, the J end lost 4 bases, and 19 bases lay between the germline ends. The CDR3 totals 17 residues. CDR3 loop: CASSESGQLILPETQYF. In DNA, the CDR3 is TGTGCCAGCAGTGAATCGGGACAACTAATTCTCCCAGAGACCCAGTACTTC.

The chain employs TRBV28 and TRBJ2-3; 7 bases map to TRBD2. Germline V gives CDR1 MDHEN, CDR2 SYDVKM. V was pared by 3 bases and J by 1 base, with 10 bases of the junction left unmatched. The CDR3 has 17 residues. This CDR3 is CASSFFEWEGGTDTQYF. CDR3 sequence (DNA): TGTGCCAGCAGTTTCTTCGAGTGGGAGGGCGGCACAGATACGCAGTATTTT. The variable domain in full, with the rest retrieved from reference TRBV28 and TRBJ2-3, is DVKVTQSSRYLVKRTGEKVFLECVQDMDHENMFWYRQDPGLGLRLIYFSYDVKMKEKGDIPEGYSVSREKKERFSLILESASTNQTSMYLCASSFFEWEGGTDTQYFGPGTRLTVL.

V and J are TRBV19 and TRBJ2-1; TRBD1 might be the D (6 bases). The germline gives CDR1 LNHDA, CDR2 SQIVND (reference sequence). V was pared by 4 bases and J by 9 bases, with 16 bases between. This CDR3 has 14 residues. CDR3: CASSTQGSGGEQFF. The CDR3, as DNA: TGTGCCAGTAGTACACAGGGATCTGGGGGTGAGCAGTTCTTC.

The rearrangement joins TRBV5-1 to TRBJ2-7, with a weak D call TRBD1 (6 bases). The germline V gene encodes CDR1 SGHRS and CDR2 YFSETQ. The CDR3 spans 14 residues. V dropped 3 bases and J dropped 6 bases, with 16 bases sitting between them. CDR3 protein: CASSSLDSSLEQYF. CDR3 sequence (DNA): TGCGCCAGCAGCTCATTGGACAGTTCCCTCGAGCAGTACTTC.

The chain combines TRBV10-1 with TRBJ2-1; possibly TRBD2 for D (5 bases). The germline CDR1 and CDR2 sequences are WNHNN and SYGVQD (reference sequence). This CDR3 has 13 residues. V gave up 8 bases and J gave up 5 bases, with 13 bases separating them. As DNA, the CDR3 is TGCGCCAGCTTCGTTGGGGAGAACAATGAGCAGTTCTTC. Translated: CASFVGENNEQFF.

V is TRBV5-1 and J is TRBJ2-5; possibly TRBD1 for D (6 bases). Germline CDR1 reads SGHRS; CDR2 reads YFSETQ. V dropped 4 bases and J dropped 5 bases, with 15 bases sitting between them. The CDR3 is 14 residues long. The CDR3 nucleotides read TGCGCCAGCAGCCTTATGACAGGAGAGGAGACCCAGTACTTC. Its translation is CASSLMTGEETQYF.

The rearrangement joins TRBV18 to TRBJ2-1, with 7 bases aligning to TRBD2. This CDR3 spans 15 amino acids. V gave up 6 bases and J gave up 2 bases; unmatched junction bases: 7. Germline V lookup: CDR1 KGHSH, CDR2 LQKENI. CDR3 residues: CASSSRSGAYNEQFF. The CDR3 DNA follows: TGTGCCAGCTCGTCAAGAAGCGGGGCCTACAATGAGCAGTTCTTC.

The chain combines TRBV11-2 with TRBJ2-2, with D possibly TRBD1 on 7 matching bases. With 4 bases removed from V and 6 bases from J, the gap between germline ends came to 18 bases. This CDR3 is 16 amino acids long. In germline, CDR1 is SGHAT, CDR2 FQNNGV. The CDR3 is CASSWGTASGAGELFF. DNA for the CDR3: TGTGCCAGCAGCTGGGGGACAGCCTCGGGGGCCGGGGAGCTGTTTTTT.

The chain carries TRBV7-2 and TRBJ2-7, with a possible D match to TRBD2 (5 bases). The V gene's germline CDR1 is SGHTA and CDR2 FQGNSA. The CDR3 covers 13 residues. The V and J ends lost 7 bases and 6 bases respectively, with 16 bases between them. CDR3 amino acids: CASNLDYRREQYF. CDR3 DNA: TGTGCCAGCAACCTCGACTACCGGCGCGAGCAGTACTTC.

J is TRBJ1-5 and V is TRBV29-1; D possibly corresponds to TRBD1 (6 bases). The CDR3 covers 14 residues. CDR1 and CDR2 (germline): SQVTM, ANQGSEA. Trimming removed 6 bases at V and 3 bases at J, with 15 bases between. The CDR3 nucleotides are TGCAGCGTGGGGGGGCCAGGGCTCAATCAGCCCCAGCATTTT. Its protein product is CSVGGPGLNQPQHF.

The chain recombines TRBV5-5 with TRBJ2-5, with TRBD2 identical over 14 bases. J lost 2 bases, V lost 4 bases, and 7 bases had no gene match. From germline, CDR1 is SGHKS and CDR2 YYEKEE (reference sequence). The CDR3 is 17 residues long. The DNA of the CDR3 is TGTGCCAGCAGCCTACCGGGACTAGCGGGAGCTCAAGAGACCCAGTACTTC. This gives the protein CASSLPGLAGAQETQYF.

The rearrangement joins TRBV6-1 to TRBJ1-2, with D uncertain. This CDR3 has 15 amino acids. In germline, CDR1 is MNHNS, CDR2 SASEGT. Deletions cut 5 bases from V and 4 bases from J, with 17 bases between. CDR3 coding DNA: TGTGCCAGCAGTCACCAGTCGGGTCCTCTCTATGGCTACACCTTC. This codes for CASSHQSGPLYGYTF.

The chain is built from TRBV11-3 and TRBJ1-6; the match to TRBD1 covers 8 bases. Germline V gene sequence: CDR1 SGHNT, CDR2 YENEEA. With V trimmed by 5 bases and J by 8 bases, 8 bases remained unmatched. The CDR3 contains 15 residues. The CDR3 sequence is CASSAQGQAHSPLHF. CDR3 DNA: TGTGCCAGCAGCGCCCAGGGACAGGCGCATTCACCCCTCCACTTT.

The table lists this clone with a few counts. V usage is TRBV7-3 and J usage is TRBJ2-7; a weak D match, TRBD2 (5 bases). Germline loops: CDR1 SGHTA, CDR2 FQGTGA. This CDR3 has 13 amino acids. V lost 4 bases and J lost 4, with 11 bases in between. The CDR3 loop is CASSSQSGYEQYF. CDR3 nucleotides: TGTGCCAGCAGCTCCCAAAGCGGATACGAGCAGTACTTC.